This T cell receptor (beta chain) comes out of a study of prognosis after radiotherapy for stage I lung cancer. About the study: Patient ages ran from roughly 53 to 90, with a median of approximately 73 years, and the group had roughly 13 men and about 6 women. Study-wide results and caveats: Patients who had metastases reportedly showed TRBV and TRBJ gene usage that varied from that of patients who did not. In patients who developed distant metastases, Shannon entropy measured after stereotactic body radiation therapy was lower, and baseline Shannon entropy was not associated with metastases.

Losses at the gene ends were 10 bases for V and 1 base for J; bases not matched to a gene: 12. CDR3 size: 15 residues. Germline CDR1 and CDR2: LNHDA and SQIVND (reference sequence). CDR3 of TCR beta was amplified from genomic DNA via a two-round multiplex PCR. Primers (each specific to one TRBV or TRBJ gene) were used in first-round PCR. MiXCR, run by TCRdb on the multiplex PCR reads, gives a single entry per CDR3 protein. The table has about 17,000 distinct CDR3 sequences, 15% to 20% seen once; the top ten hold roughly two fifths. This clonotype was seen ten or more times. Its antigen is not known. The sample was PBMCs, taken before or after stereotactic body radiation therapy (not recorded which). This chain connects TRBV19 to TRBJ1-1, with 7 bases aligning to TRBD1. This sequence originates from a donor aged 50 or older with non-small cell lung cancer. This chain's CDR3 is CATGASGTANTEAFF. DNA for the CDR3: TGTGCCACCGGAGCCTCCGGGACAGCGAACACTGAAGCTTTCTTT.